One and the same sample provided the 16 T cell receptor beta chains below, sequenced in a study of blood T cells in healthy people across ages. Alongside a J-beta primer mix, a sample-barcoded 5' primer served in a second PCR lasting about 6 to 11 cycles. TCRdb reprocessed the 5' RACE reads with MiXCR, giving one entry per CDR3 protein. The sample shows 600,000 or so distinct CDR3 sequences, roughly 48% of them seen only once. The sequenced material came from blood. All receptors come from a man older than 75 in good health.

The chain has TRBV6-2 or TRBV6-3 and TRBJ2-1, with TRBD1 identical over 7 bases. The J segment lost 4 bases and the V segment lost 2 bases, leaving 5 bases of the junction unmatched. This CDR3 spans 15 amino acids. Per the germline V gene, CDR1 is MNHEY and CDR2 is SVGEGT. The CDR3, as DNA: TGTGCCAGCAGTTACCGACAGGGCCTTTACAATGAGCAGTTCTTC. This sequence encodes CASSYRQGLYNEQFF.

V usage is TRBV7-2 and J usage is TRBJ1-6; TRBD1 is a possible D gene (5 bases). V was pared by 7 bases and J by 0 bases, with 16 bases between. The CDR3 covers 17 residues. Germline CDR1 reads SGHTA; CDR2 reads FQGNSA. CDR3 sequence reads: CASTRDALISYNSPLHF. As DNA, the CDR3 is TGTGCCAGCACCCGGGACGCCCTTATCTCCTATAATTCACCCCTCCACTTT.

A few counts support this clonotype. This CDR3 reads CASITEGTSGNEQFF. Here the CDR3 DNA reads TGTGCCAGCATCACCGAAGGGACTAGCGGCAATGAGCAGTTCTTC. V is TRBV12-3 or TRBV12-4 and J is TRBJ2-1; 11 nucleotides agree with TRBD2. The CDR3 has 15 amino acids. The ends lost 7 bases at V and 6 bases at J; junction bases unmatched: 8.

This clonotype was observed a few times. This chain connects TRBV7-2 to TRBJ2-7; D uncertain. The CDR3 contains 14 residues. Germline V CDR1 and CDR2: SGHTA, FQGNSA. Deletions cut 1 base from V and 0 bases from J, with 7 bases between. This chain's CDR3 is CASSLDYNSYEQYF. Here the CDR3 DNA reads TGTGCCAGCAGCTTAGACTACAACTCCTACGAGCAGTACTTC.

This sequence joins TRBV9 and TRBJ2-3; D gene ambiguous. Trimming took off 0 bases at V and 2 bases at J, with 10 bases between the two ends. Germline CDR1 is SGDLS and CDR2 is YYNGEE. The CDR3 is 15 amino acids. The CDR3, as DNA: TGTGCCAGCAGCGTAGCCCCTAGGCCCACAGATACGCAGTATTTT. It translates to CASSVAPRPTDTQYF.

The chain employs TRBV20-1 and TRBJ1-1, with D unclear. Germline V gene lookup returns CDR1 DFQATT and CDR2 SNEGSKA (reference sequence). The CDR3 has 14 residues. Trimming removed 3 bases at V and 7 bases at J, with 18 bases between. CDR3 bases: TGCAGTGCTAGGCAAGACTCTACCTCTGGTGAAGCTTTCTTT. Translation: CSARQDSTSGEAFF.

This clonotype appeared a few times. The V gene is TRBV20-1, the J gene TRBJ1-1; maybe TRBD1 (5 bases). The CDR3 consists of 15 residues. Looked up from germline, CDR1 is DFQATT and CDR2 is SNEGSKA (reference sequence). V lost 6 bases and J lost 1, with 18 bases in between. The CDR3 region has the DNA TGCAGTGCCCCGAAAGATGGGGGTTGGAACACTGAAGCTTTCTTT. Protein product: CSAPKDGGWNTEAFF.

This clonotype was picked up a small number of times. The V and J genes are TRBV12-3 or TRBV12-4 and TRBJ1-1, with 9 bases that match TRBD1. V was clipped by 5 bases and J by 8 bases; unmatched bases: 9. The CDR3 consists of 14 residues. CDR3 in amino acids: CASSRRQGGTEAFF. The CDR3, as DNA: TGTGCCAGCAGTCGTCGACAGGGGGGTACGGAAGCTTTCTTT.

The chain couples TRBV20-1 to TRBJ2-1; 11 nucleotides match TRBD2. Germline V gene data show CDR1 as DFQATT and CDR2 as SNEGSKA (reference sequence). Losses at the gene ends were 8 bases for V and 1 base for J; bases not matched to a gene: 4. The CDR3 loop spans 14 amino acids. Here the CDR3 reads CSLTSGSSYNEQFF. The CDR3 DNA reads TGCAGTCTCACTAGCGGGAGTTCCTACAATGAGCAGTTCTTC.

The rearrangement joins TRBV11-2 to TRBJ2-3, with TRBD2 identical over 9 bases. The CDR3 loop spans 15 amino acids. Trimming at V came to 1 base and at J to 6 bases, leaving 5 bases not matched to a gene. Germline V lookup: CDR1 SGHAT, CDR2 FQNNGV. The DNA of the CDR3 is TGTGCCAGCAGCTTAGTTGCTAGCGGGACCGATACGCAGTATTTT. This encodes CASSLVASGTDTQYF. Full variable domain (remainder filled in from reference TRBV11-2 and TRBJ2-3): EAGVAQSPRYKIIEKRQSVAFWCNPISGHATLYWYQQILGQGPKLLIQFQNNGVVDDSQLPKDRFSAERLKGVDSTLKIQPAKLEDSAVYLCASSLVASGTDTQYFGPGTRLTVL.

The rearrangement links TRBV7-2 to TRBJ2-7, with D perhaps matching TRBD1 or TRBD2 (5 bases each). Looked up from germline, CDR1 is SGHTA and CDR2 is FQGNSA. CDR3 length: 15 residues. The germline V and J ends were trimmed by 5 bases and 2 bases, with 16 bases remaining between them. CDR3 nucleotides: TGTGCCAGCAGCGAAAGCAGGGACCCCACCTACGAGCAGTACTTC. This gives the protein CASSESRDPTYEQYF.

This clonotype appeared a few times. The chain couples TRBV5-1 to TRBJ2-3; no firm D call. The V end was cut by 0 bases, the J end by 0 bases, with 11 bases between. This CDR3 spans 16 amino acids. The germline V gene has CDR1 SGHRS and CDR2 YFSETQ. CDR3 bases: TGCGCCAGCAGCTTGGATGGCGAAACTAGCACAGATACGCAGTATTTT. Translating it yields CASSLDGETSTDTQYF. The full variable domain, with the rest looked up from reference TRBV5-1 and TRBJ2-3, is KAGVTQTPRYLIKTRGQQVTLSCSPISGHRSVSWYQQTPGQGLQFLFEYFSETQRNKGNFPGRFSGRQFSNSRSEMNVSTLELGDSALYLCASSLDGETSTDTQYFGPGTRLTVL.

The chain links TRBV7-9 to TRBJ1-4, with TRBD1 matching over 7 bases. V was clipped by 5 bases and J by 1 base; unmatched bases: 4. Germline assignment: CDR1 SEHNR and CDR2 FQNEAQ (reference sequence). The CDR3 consists of 15 residues. Here the CDR3 reads CASSIQGKTNEKLFF. The CDR3 nucleotides read TGTGCCAGCAGCATACAGGGGAAAACTAATGAAAAACTGTTTTTT.

The rearrangement uses TRBV27 and TRBJ2-1; D is perhaps TRBD1 (6 bases). This CDR3 region has 15 residues. Trimming removed 2 bases at V and 13 bases at J, with 21 bases between. Germline-derived CDR1 and CDR2 are MNHEY and SMNVEV (reference sequence). CDR3 residues: CASSLDRRTQGTQFF. CDR3 nucleotide sequence: TGTGCCAGCAGTTTAGACAGGCGGACCCAAGGCACCCAGTTCTTC.

Regarding this clonotype: A much larger clone sits a single nucleotide away, making a read error possible. In nucleotides, the CDR3 is TGTGCCAGCAGGGCTGGGGGGGCCACCTACGAGCAGTACTTC. Its translation is CASRAGGATYEQYF. The gene calls are TRBV7-9 and TRBJ2-7, with TRBD2 as a possible D gene (7 bases). Germline CDR1 and CDR2: SEHNR and FQNEAQ (reference sequence). CDR3 length equals 14 residues. V lost 6 bases and J lost 2, with 14 bases in between.

The rearrangement links TRBV5-1 to TRBJ1-2, with 12 bases fitting TRBD1. V was clipped by 4 bases and J by 5 bases; unmatched bases: 3. Per germline, CDR1 SGHRS and CDR2 YFSETQ. The CDR3 extends over 14 amino acids. The CDR3 DNA follows: TGCGCCAGCAGCGGGGACAGGGGGCCGTATGGCTACACCTTC. As protein: CASSGDRGPYGYTF. Full variable domain (rest looked up from reference TRBV5-1 and TRBJ1-2): KAGVTQTPRYLIKTRGQQVTLSCSPISGHRSVSWYQQTPGQGLQFLFEYFSETQRNKGNFPGRFSGRQFSNSRSEMNVSTLELGDSALYLCASSGDRGPYGYTFGSGTRLTVV.